This is a list of T cell receptor beta chains from one sample in a study of blood T cell repertoires in COVID-19. The repertoire was sequenced with immunoSEQ multiplex PCR; TCRdb's copy has only in-frame clones and lacks some. The sample includes fewer than 250,000 clones, approximately 90% of them seen just once. What was sequenced was peripheral blood. These receptor sequences come from a human donor in a cohort sampled during active COVID-19. CDR3s include the opening cysteine and the closing phenylalanine or tryptophan. A D gene is named only where the DNA matches it firmly. Expanded clones are given a class, and other clones once, few, many or no size at all.

TRBJ2-7	.	.	TRBV9	15	TGTGCCAGCAGCGTAGCTGGGACTTCCACCTACGAGCAGTACTTC	CASSVAGTSTYEQYF
TRBJ2-4	TRBD1	.	TRBV11-2	14	TGTGCCAGCAGCTTGGACAGGGTGGTGGACATTCAGTACTTC	CASSLDRVVDIQYF
TRBJ1-4	TRBD1	once	TRBV5-1	14	TGCGCCAGCAGATCCGGGACAGCGGATGAAAAACTGTTTTTT	CASRSGTADEKLFF
TRBJ2-1	TRBD2	.	TRBV7-2	17	TGTGCCAGCAGCTTAGCGTACGGGCTAGCGGCGAACAATGAGCAGTTCTTC	CASSLAYGLAANNEQFF
TRBJ2-2	.	.	TRBV19	14	TGTGCCAGTAGGGCTCAGGGCAACACCGGGGAGCTGTTTTTT	CASRAQGNTGELFF
TRBJ2-7	.	.	TRBV4-3	15	TGCGCCAGCAGCCAAGATACGGGCAGGGTGGAGGAGCAGTACTTC	CASSQDTGRVEEQYF
TRBJ2-5	.	once	TRBV20-1	12	TGCAGTGCTAGTTGGGGAGGAGAGACCCAGTACTTC	CSASWGGETQYF
TRBJ2-1	.	.	TRBV6-1	16	TGTGCCAGCAGTGAAGGGGGTAGCGGCCCCTACAATGAGCAGTTCTTC	CASSEGGSGPYNEQFF
TRBJ2-5	.	once	TRBV20-1	12	TGCAGTGCTAGTTCAGTTCGAGAGACCCAGTACTTC	CSASSVRETQYF
TRBJ2-7	TRBD2	.	TRBV5-4	16	TGTGCCAGCAGCCGGACTAGCGGGGCTCGACCCTACGAGCAGTACTTC	CASSRTSGARPYEQYF
TRBJ1-6	.	once	TRBV6-5	16	TGTGCCAGCAGTTACTCGAGGGGCCGGGGGAGTTCACCCCTCCACTTT	CASSYSRGRGSSPLHF
TRBJ2-7	.	.	TRBV3-1/TRBV3-2	12	TGTGCCAGCAGCCAAGGGGCGCTCGAGCAGTACTTC	CASSQGALEQYF
TRBJ1-4	.	.	TRBV6-5	13	TGTGCCAGCAGTTACTCAGCTGTTGAAAAACTGTTTTTT	CASSYSAVEKLFF
TRBJ2-7	.	.	TRBV7-2	11	TGTGCCAGCAGCGCCCTGCTAGAGCAGTACTTC	CASSALLEQYF
TRBJ2-7	.	.	TRBV24-1	15	TGTGCCACCAGTAAAAAACCGGGACACACCTACGAGCAGTACTTC	CATSKKPGHTYEQYF